This record covers a single T cell receptor (beta chain). This clone has more than one count but fewer than ten. Its recognized antigen is unknown. Per-base quality was not reported, and no clone a single base away is much larger than it. The identical CDR3 is also encoded by other nucleotide sequences in the sample. The data were taken from a study of cytomegalovirus exposure and HLA in healthy donors (dated by TCRdb to between 2016 and 2019). Study-level background: According to an earlier analysis of 550 to 750 of the donors, 150 million to 200 million T cells yielded 95 million to 140 million unique TCR beta sequences and 276 Gb of sequence data. The study profiled the T cell repertoires of hundreds of subjects by immunosequencing and related them to cytomegalovirus serostatus. In a later genetic analysis, genome-wide SNP genotypes for about three fifths of the 666 donors were used, and that subset was treated as a discovery cohort. An early release that covered fewer than 800 HLA-typed donors contained approximately 300 gigabases of sequencing data and 65 million to 100 million unique TCR sequences. Donor age, sex, ethnicity and CMV serostatus were collected together with the repertoire data. The number of donors typed differed by locus, with roughly 629-640 for A, B, C, DRB1 and DQB1, about 500 for DQA1, 600 to 610 for DPA1, and 400 to 490 for DPB1. On average, 235,054 unique TCR beta nucleotide sequences were sequenced per donor among some 420 genotyped donors of the cohort, with about 19% of those sequences being non-productive. Both class I and class II loci were covered by HLA typing, at four-digit resolution. Roughly 5 DR-DQ haplotypes were treated as single units for association and clustering because of strong linkage in the cohort. A later analysis re-examined previously published TCR beta repertoires from 610 or so donors and added high-resolution HLA genotyping to investigate patterns of TCR occurrence. Of the roughly 400 genotyped donors, over 70% fell in the genetic ancestry cluster associated with self-reported Caucasian donors. A separate validation cohort of roughly 130 different subjects was used in addition to the 666-subject first cohort. In an earlier analysis of roughly 540 of the donors, high-throughput TCR beta sequencing was used to judge whether each TCR beta V gene segment behaved as functional or pseudogenic. The aim of the study was to test whether cataloging public T cell receptors could identify signatures of past pathogen exposure. High-throughput TCR immunosequencing, statistical association of individual TCRs with disease status, and machine learning were combined to predict cytomegalovirus infection status. In the later analysis, no new phenotypic data were used to find candidate immune exposures; instead, reliance was placed on TCR beta sequences and their occurrence across donors. Every repertoire in the discovery cohort had been generated on one and the same sequencing platform.

V is pruned by 6 bases and J by 6 bases, leaving 8 bases of the junction without a gene match. The CDR3, from cysteine to phenylalanine, totals 15 residues. The only DNA kept is the CDR3, 45 bases in frame from the first base. CDR1 is given as MNHNY and CDR2 as SVGAGI, both from the germline V gene (reference sequence). Library method: the immunoSEQ multiplex PCR assay. For the multiplex PCR, a mixture combining 60 forward primers for TCR Vbeta segments and 13 reverse primers for TCR Jbeta segments was used. Amplification of the CDR3 region of rearranged TCR beta genes was performed with a multiplex PCR assay on genomic DNA. The amplified TCR beta libraries were sequenced on the Illumina HiSeq System as 87-base-pair reads. In the authors' own workflow: In a later analysis, tens of millions of unique TCR beta chains were counted across the 500 to 850 repertoires, and about 9.9 million of these chains were shared by at least two donors. Raw reads were error-corrected and collapsed into unique sequences by a nearest-neighbor algorithm in which closely related sequences were merged to remove PCR and sequencing errors. V, D and J gene segments were assigned by aligning CDR3 sequences to IMGT reference sequences. For a sequence to be retained, a match of at least six nucleotides was required to both a V gene segment and a J gene segment. Rearrangements were called productive when the CDR3 lacked stop codons and stayed in frame with V and J; all others were non-productive. CDR3 was defined by IMGT convention, running from the second conserved V-encoded cysteine to the conserved J-encoded phenylalanine. In an earlier analysis of roughly 610 of the donors, sequences lacking an unambiguous match to a single V gene segment were excluded. In an earlier analysis of around 600 of the donors, V segments were called functional above 56.7% productive rearrangements and were called segregating when the between-donor standard deviation exceeded 5%. A statistical classification framework was built for diagnosing cytomegalovirus status from the catalog of TCR beta chain sequences. In a later analysis, TCR nucleotide sequences were compared against IMGT/GENE-DB human TR gene sequences so that V and J genes could be assigned. In a later analysis, CDR3 sequences and most-parsimonious VDJ recombination scenarios were assigned using the TCRdist pipeline. In a later analysis, every TCR beta chain was defined by the combination of its CDR3 amino acid sequence and its V-gene family, and reads without a unique V-gene family were dropped. In a later analysis, 450 to 600 highly shared, low-generation-probability nucleotide sequences were removed to address suspected cross-contamination and a sequencing artifact. In a later analysis, a clonal expansion index was calculated for each public chain from normalized within-repertoire ranks of inferred template counts. In a later analysis, generation probabilities were computed with a VDJ recombination model fitted to out-of-frame rearrangements, and the resulting probabilities were checked against IGoR. In a later analysis, TCR-TCR, TCR-HLA and TCR-CMV co-occurrence was scored with hypergeometric tests, and a repertoire-size bias correction was applied to TCR pairs. In a later analysis, false discovery rates were estimated by permuting HLA or CMV assignments 20 times. In a later analysis, co-occurring TCRs were grouped using DBSCAN, with TCRdist sequence similarity added in when clustering inside HLA-allele-positive subsets. Repertoires with fewer than 30,000 or more than 120,000 public chains, plus five repertoires with anomalous nucleotide sharing, were excluded from co-occurrence clustering. TCRdb stores this immuneACCESS table with in-frame sequences only. Part of the clones is absent; in the studies checked, under half of the shortfall reflects unresolved V genes, and no reason is known for the rest. The V and J calls and clone size were taken over from that table, and D and trimming were inferred from the DNA. This sample comprises over 85,000 clones, approximately 7.1% of them detected only once. The top ten hold over 2% of the sample.

On the study overall, not on this receptor specifically: An earlier analysis of some 560 of the donors showed that most TCR beta V segments appeared in productive rearrangements either about 87% or about 30% of the time, which broadly matched IMGT annotations. Strong co-occurrence of HLA alleles, especially DR and DQ, made assigning TCR associations to individual alleles difficult. In vitro tests confirmed that a few of the cytomegalovirus-associated TCR beta chains recognize cytomegalovirus antigens. A cluster of highly shared sequence variants was judged likely to be a technical artifact of the sequencing pipeline. Several of the top co-occurrence clusters appeared to be linked to parvovirus B19, influenza, CMV and Epstein-Barr virus, according to a later analysis. For the cohort, immune exposure information was limited to CMV serostatus. Because the 87-base-pair reads could not distinguish some IMGT-functional V segments, including TRBV6-2 and TRBV6-3, those segments were excluded. Correlated functional status among segregating V segments might be attributable to linkage disequilibrium, but an unknown experimental factor could not be ruled out. Because HLA typing was missing for some donors at each locus, association tests included only the typed subset. In a later analysis, most CMV-associated TCR beta chains were found to appear HLA-restricted, with HLA associations seemingly driven largely by CMV exposure. The cohort was sequenced for TCR beta chains only, and without alpha or paired-chain data the features that could be detected were limited. According to a later genetic analysis, donors in an Asian-associated ancestry cluster had fewer N-insertions in productive TCRs than the roughly 660-donor mean. The study gave a list of 150 to 200 TCR beta chains associated with cytomegalovirus. A further reported finding was that TCR beta sequences accurately predicted the HLA-A and HLA-B alleles for most subjects in the first cohort. A later analysis found that HLA-associated TCR beta chains were more clonally expanded and had lower generation probabilities than equally common non-associated chains. Because counts were too low, seventeen rarely observed V segments, including chromosome 9 orphons, were left out of the earlier analysis of approximately 580 of the donors. Most TCR sequences were seen in very few donors, while some public TCRs were found in many individuals. In a later analysis, TCR association rates were found to vary across HLA loci, with the most associated TCRs seen for DRB1 alleles and the fewest for HLA-C alleles. A later analysis associated 16,951 TCR beta sequences with specific HLA alleles at a false discovery rate of 0.05. Cytomegalovirus status was reported to be diagnosed by the classifier with high specificity and sensitivity in both the original and validation cohorts. An association between a missense DCLRE1C variant and V-gene and J-gene trimming of TCR beta chains was found in a later genetic analysis and replicated in an independent cohort. Sequencing depth was assumed to be roughly uniform across donors in the presence/absence analyses, though that assumption may not hold. The authors suggested that the approach could potentially be generalized to other disease states and immunological phenotypes.

The cohort consisted of some 670 healthy bone marrow donors. Cohort members were all nominally healthy when sampled, although unrecorded immune exposures were likely present. The donor tested CMV seronegative, placing the donor among the 300 to 450 seronegative members of the cohort. A peripheral blood sample was collected from each donor, and TCR beta sequencing was performed on peripheral blood mononuclear cells. Genomic DNA extraction from the blood cell samples was performed with the Qiagen DNeasy Blood Extraction Kit. Sequencing input: PBMCs. The chain is made from TRBV6-6 and TRBJ1-5, and TRBD1 aligns with 10 junction nucleotides. This sequence originates from a man aged 45 to 65 in good health and CMV-seronegative. CDR3 sequence: CASRDPGTGVQPQHF. The DNA reads as follows: TGTGCCAGCAGGGACCCCGGGACAGGGGTTCAGCCCCAGCATTTT.